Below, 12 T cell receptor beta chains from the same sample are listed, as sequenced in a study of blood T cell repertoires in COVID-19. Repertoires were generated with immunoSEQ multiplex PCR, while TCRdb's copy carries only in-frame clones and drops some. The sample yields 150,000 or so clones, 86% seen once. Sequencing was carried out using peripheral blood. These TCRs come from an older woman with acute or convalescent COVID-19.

The CDR3 region is CASSQGQGLSEKLFF. CDR3 sequence (DNA): TGCGCCAGCAGCCAAGGACAGGGCCTTAGTGAAAAACTGTTTTTT. The chain recombines TRBV4-3 with TRBJ1-4, with 7 bases fitting TRBD1. The J segment lost 7 bases and the V segment lost 1 base, leaving 6 bases of the junction unmatched. From germline, CDR1 is LGHNA and CDR2 YSLEER. The CDR3 loop spans 15 amino acids.

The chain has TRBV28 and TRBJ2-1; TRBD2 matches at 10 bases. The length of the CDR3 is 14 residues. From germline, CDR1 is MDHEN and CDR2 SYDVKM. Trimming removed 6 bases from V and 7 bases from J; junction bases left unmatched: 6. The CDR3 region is CASSPLAGRNEQFF. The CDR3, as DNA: TGTGCCAGCAGCCCACTAGCGGGACGGAATGAGCAGTTCTTC.

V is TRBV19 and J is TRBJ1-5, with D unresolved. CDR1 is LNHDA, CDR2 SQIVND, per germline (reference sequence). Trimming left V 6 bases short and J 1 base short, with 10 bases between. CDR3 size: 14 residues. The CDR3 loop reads CASRAGWSNQPQHF. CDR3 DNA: TGTGCCAGTAGAGCAGGCTGGAGCAATCAGCCCCAGCATTTT. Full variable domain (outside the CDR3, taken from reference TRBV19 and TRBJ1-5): DGGITQSPKYLFRKEGQNVTLSCEQNLNHDAMYWYRQDPGQGLRLIYYSQIVNDFQKGDIAEGYSVSREKKESFPLTVTSAQKNPTAFYLCASRAGWSNQPQHFGDGTRLSIL.

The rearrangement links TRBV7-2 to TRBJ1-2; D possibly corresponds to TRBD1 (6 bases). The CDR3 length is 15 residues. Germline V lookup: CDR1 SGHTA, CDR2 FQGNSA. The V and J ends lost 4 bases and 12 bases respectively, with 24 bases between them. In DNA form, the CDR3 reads TGTGCCAGCAGCTCCCAGGGGAGCCTGGAATCGCTGGACACCTTC. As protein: CASSSQGSLESLDTF.

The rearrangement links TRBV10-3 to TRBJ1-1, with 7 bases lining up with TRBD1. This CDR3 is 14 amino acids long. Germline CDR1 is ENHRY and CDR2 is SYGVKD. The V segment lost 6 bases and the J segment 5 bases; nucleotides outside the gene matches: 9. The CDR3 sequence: CAIRTGERVTEAFF. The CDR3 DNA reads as TGTGCCATCAGAACAGGGGAAAGGGTAACTGAAGCTTTCTTT.

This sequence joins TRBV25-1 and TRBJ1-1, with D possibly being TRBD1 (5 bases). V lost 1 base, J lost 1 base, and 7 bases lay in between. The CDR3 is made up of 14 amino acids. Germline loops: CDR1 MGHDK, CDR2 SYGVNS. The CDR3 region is CASSELQGNTEAFF. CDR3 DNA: TGTGCCAGCAGTGAATTGCAGGGGAACACTGAAGCTTTCTTT.

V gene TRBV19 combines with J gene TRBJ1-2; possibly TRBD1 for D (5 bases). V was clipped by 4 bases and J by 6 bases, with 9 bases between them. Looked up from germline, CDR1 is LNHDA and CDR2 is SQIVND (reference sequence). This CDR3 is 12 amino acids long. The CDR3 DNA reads TGTGCCAGTAGTAACAGGATGGATGGCTACACCTTC. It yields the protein CASSNRMDGYTF.

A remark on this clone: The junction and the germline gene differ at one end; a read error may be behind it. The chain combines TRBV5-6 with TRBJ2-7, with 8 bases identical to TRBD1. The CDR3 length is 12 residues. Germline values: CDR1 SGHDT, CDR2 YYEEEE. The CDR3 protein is CASSFSRGPRCF. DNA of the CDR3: TGTGCCAGCAGCTTTTCCAGGGGGCCGCGATGCTTC. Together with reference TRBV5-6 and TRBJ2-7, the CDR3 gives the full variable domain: DAGVTQSPTHLIKTRGQQVTLRCSPKSGHDTVSWYQQALGQGPQFIFQYYEEEERQRGNFPDRFSGHQFPNYSSELNVNALLLGDSALYLCASSFSRGPRCFGPGTRLTVT.

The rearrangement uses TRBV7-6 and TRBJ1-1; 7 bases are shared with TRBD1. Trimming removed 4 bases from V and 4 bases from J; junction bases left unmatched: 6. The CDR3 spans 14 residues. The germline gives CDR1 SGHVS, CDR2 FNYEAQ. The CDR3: CASSSRQGSTEAFF. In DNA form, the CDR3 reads TGTGCCAGCAGCTCAAGACAGGGTAGCACTGAAGCTTTCTTT.

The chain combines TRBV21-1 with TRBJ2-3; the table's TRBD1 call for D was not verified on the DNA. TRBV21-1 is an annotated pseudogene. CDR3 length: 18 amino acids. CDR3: CASSIEQSRDRRFCLQYF. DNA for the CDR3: TGTGCCAGCAGCATAGAACAATCCCGGGACAGGAGGTTTTGTCTGCAGTATTTT.

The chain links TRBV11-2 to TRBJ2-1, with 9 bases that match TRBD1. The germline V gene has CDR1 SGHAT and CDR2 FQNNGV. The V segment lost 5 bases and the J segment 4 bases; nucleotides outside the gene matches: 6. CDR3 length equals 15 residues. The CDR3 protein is CASSQGQGPYNEQFF. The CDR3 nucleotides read TGTGCCAGCAGCCAGGGACAGGGACCGTACAATGAGCAGTTCTTC.

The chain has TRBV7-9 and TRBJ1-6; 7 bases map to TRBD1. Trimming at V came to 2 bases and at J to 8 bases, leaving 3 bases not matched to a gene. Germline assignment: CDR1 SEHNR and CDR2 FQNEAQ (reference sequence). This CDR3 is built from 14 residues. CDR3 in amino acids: CASSLWTGYSPLHF. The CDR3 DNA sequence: TGTGCCAGCAGCTTATGGACAGGATATTCACCCCTCCACTTT.